Given below is one T cell receptor (beta chain) in context. A read error may account for a junction end that differs from germline. This entry is derived from a study of T cells in Graves' hyperthyroidism and ophthalmopathy. Whole-study context: The blood sample was taken at first diagnosis, before treatment began.

RNA transcripts yielded amplified TCR beta CDR3 regions. With the HTBI primer set, the TCR CDR3 went through a first round of RT-PCR. One entry per CDR3 protein, called by TCRdb with MiXCR from the multiplex PCR reads. The profile shows approximately 430,000 distinct CDR3 sequences, under 15% of them singletons. Diagnosis rested on symptoms, serum thyroxine and TRAb, thyroid ultrasound, and orbital computed tomography. Roughly 9.1 ml of fresh peripheral blood supplied the PBMCs. The receptor was derived from a man younger than 30 with Graves' ophthalmopathy. Sequencing input: blood.

The CDR3 coding sequence is TGCGCCCCCGGCAGGGGGAGCACAGGTACGCAGTATTTT. Amino acid sequence: CAPGRGSTGTQYF. The chain employs TRBV4-1 and TRBJ2-3; 7 nucleotides line up with TRBD1. Germline CDR1 and CDR2: MGHRA and YSYEKL. The CDR3 has 13 residues.